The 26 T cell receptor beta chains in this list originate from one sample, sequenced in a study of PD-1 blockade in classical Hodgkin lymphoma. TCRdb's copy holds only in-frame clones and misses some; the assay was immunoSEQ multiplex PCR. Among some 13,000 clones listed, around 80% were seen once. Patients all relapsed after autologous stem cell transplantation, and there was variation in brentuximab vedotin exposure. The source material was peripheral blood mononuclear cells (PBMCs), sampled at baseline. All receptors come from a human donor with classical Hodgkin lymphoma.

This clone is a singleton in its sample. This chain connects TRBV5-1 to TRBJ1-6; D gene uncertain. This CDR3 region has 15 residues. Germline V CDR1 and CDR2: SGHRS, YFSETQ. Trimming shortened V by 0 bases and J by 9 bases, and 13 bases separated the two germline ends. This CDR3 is CASSLEGAWGSPLHF. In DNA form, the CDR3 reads TGCGCCAGCAGCTTGGAGGGCGCTTGGGGTTCACCCCTCCACTTT.

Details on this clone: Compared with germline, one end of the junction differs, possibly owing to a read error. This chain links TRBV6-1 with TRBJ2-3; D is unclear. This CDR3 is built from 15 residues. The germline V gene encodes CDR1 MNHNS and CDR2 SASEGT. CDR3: CAGRRLASSTDTQYF. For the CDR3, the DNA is TGTGCCGGCAGAAGATTAGCCTCTAGCACAGATACGCAGTATTTT.

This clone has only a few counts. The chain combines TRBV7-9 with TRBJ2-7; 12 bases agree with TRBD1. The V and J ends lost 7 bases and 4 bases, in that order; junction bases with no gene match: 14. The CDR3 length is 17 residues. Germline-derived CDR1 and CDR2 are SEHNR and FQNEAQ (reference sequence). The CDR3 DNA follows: TGTGCCAGCAATCAAATTGGGGGGACAGGGGGCTTGTACGAGCAGTACTTC. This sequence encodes CASNQIGGTGGLYEQYF. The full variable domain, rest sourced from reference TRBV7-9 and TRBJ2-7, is DTGVSQNPRHKITKRGQNVTFRCDPISEHNRLYWYRQTLGQGPEFLTYFQNEAQLEKSRLLSDRFSAERPKGSFSTLEIQRTEQGDSAMYLCASNQIGGTGGLYEQYFGPGTRLTVT.

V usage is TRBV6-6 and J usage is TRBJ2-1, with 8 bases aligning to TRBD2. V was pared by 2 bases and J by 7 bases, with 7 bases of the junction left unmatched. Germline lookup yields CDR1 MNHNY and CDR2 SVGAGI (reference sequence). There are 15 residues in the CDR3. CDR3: CASSYAGREVNEQFF. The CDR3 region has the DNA TGTGCCAGCAGTTACGCGGGGCGGGAGGTTAATGAGCAGTTCTTC.

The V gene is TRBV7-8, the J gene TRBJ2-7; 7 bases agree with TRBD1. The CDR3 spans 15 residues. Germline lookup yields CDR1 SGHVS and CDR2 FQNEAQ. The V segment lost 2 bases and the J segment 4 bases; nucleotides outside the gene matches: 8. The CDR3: CASSLPRQGWYEQYF. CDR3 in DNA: TGTGCCAGCAGCTTACCTAGACAGGGCTGGTACGAGCAGTACTTC.

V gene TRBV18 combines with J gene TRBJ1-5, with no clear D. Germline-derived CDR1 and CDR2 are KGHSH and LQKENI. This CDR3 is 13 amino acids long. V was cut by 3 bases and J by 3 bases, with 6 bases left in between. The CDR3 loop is CASSPGNNQPQHF. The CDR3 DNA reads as TGTGCCAGCTCACCCGGGAACAATCAGCCCCAGCATTTT.

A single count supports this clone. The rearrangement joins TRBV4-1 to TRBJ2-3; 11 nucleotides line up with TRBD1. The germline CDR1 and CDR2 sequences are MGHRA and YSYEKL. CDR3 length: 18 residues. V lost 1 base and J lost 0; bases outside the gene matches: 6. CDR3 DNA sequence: TGCGCCAGCAGCCAAGTTGGAGGACAGGGGGCTAGCACAGATACGCAGTATTTT. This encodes CASSQVGGQGASTDTQYF.

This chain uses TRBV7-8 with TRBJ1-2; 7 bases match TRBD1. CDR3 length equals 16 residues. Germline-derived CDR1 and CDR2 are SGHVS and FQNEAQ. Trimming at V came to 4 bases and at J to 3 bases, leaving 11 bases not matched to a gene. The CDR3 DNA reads TGTGCCAGCAGCTCACCACCGGGACAGAATGACTATGGCTACACCTTC. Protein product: CASSSPPGQNDYGYTF.

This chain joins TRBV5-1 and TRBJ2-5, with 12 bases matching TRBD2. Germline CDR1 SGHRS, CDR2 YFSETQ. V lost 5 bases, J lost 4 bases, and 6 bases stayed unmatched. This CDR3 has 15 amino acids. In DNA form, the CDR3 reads TGCGCCAGCAGTTTCCAACTAGCGGGGGGAGAGACCCAGTACTTC. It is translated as CASSFQLAGGETQYF.

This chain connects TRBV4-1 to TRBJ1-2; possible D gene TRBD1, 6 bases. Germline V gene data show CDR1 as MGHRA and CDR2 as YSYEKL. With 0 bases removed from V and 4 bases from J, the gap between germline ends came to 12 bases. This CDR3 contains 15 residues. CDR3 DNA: TGCGCCAGCAGCCAAGATCTTGCCAGGGGCTATGGCTACACCTTC. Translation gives CASSQDLARGYGYTF.

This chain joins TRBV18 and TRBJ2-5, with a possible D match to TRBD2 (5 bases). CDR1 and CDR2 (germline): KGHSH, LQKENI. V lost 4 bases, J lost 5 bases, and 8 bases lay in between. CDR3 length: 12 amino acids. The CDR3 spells CASSLKRETQYF. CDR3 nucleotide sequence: TGTGCCAGCTCACTAAAGCGGGAGACCCAGTACTTC.

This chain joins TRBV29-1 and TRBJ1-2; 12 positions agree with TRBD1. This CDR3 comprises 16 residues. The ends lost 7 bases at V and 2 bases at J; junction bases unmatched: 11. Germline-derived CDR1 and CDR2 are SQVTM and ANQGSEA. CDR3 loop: CSASGTGGFRNYGYTF. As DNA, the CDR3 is TGCAGCGCTAGTGGGACAGGGGGCTTTAGAAACTATGGCTACACCTTC.

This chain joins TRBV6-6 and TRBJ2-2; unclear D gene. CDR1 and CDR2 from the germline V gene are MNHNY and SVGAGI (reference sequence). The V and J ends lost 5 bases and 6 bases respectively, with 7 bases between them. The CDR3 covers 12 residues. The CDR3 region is CASSPTAGELFF. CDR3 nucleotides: TGTGCCAGCAGTCCGACCGCCGGGGAGCTGTTTTTT.

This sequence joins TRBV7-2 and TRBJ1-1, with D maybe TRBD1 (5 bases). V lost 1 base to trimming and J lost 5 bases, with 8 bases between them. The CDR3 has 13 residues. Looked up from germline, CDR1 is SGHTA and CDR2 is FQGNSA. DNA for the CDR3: TGTGCCAGCAGCTTAGATGGACAAACTGAAGCTTTCTTT. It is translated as CASSLDGQTEAFF.

CDR3 DNA sequence: TGTGCCAGCAGTCCCCTGGACAGGGCCGGGGGTACGCAGTATTTT. Translating it yields CASSPLDRAGGTQYF. The V gene is TRBV28, the J gene TRBJ2-3, with 8 bases aligning to TRBD1. Trimming removed 5 bases from V and 8 bases from J; junction bases left unmatched: 12. The CDR3 covers 15 residues. CDR1 is MDHEN and CDR2 is SYDVKM in the germline V gene.

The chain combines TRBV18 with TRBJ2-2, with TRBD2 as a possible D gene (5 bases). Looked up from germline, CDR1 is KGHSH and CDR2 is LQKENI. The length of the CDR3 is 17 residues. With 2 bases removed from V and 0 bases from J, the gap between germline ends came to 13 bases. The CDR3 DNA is TGTGCCAGCTCACCAGCAGGAGGTTTATCGAACACCGGGGAGCTGTTTTTT. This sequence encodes CASSPAGGLSNTGELFF.

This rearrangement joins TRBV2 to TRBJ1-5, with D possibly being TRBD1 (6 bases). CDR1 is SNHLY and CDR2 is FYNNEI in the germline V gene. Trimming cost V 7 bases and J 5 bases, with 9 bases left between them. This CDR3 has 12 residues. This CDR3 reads CASKGGYQPQHF. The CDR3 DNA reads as TGTGCCAGCAAGGGGGGCTATCAGCCCCAGCATTTT.

This CDR3 is CASSGQLETQYF. In DNA form, the CDR3 reads TGTGCCAGCAGTGGCCAGCTGGAGACCCAGTACTTC. This chain links TRBV2 with TRBJ2-5, with no clear D. V lost 4 bases, J lost 5 bases, and 8 bases lay in between. This CDR3 is 12 amino acids long. Looked up from germline, CDR1 is SNHLY and CDR2 is FYNNEI.

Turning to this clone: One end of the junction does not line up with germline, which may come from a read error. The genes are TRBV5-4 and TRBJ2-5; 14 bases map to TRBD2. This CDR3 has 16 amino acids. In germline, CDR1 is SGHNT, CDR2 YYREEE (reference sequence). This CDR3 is CASSLGLAGAQETQYF. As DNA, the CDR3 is TGTGCCAGCAGTTTGGGACTAGCGGGGGCTCAAGAGACCCAGTACTTC.

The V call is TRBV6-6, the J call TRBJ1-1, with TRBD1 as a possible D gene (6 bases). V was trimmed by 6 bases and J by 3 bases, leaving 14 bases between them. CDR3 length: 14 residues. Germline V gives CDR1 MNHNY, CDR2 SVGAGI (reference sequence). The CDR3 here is CASSLKSGDTEAFF. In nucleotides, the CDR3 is TGTGCCAGCAGCCTAAAATCAGGGGACACTGAAGCTTTCTTT.

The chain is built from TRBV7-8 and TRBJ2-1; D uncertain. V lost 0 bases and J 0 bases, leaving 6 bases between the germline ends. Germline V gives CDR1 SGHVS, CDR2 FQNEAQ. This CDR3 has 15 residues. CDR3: CASSLAGDSYNEQFF. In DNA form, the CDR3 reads TGTGCCAGCAGCTTAGCTGGGGACTCCTACAATGAGCAGTTCTTC.

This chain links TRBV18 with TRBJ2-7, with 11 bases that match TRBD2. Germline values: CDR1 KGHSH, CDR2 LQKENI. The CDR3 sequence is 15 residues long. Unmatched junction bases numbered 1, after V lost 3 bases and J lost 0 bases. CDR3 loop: CASSPGTSGSYEQYF. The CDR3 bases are TGTGCCAGCTCACCCGGGACTAGCGGCTCCTACGAGCAGTACTTC.

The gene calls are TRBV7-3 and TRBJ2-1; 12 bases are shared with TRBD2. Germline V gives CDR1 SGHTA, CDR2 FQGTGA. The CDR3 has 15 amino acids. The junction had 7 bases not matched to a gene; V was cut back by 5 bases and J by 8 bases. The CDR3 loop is CASSPLAGGADEQFF. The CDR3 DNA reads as TGTGCCAGCAGCCCCCTAGCGGGAGGGGCGGATGAGCAGTTCTTC.

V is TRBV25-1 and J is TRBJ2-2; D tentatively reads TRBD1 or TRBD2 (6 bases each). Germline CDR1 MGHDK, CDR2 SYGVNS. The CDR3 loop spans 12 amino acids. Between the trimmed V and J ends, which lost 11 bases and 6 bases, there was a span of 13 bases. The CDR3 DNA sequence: TGTGCCGTAGAGGAGGGGGCCGGGGAGCTGTTTTTT. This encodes CAVEEGAGELFF.

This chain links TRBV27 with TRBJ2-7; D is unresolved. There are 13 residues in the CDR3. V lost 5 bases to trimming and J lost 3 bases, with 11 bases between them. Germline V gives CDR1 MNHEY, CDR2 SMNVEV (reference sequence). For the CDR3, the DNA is TGTGCCAGCAGTCCGTGGACGAACTACGAGCAGTACTTC. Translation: CASSPWTNYEQYF.

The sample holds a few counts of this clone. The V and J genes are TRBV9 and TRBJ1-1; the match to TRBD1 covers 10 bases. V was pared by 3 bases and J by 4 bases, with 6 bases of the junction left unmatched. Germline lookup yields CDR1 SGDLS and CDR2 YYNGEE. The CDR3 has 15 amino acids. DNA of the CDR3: TGTGCCAGCAGCGGACAGGGGGCGGACAGCACTGAAGCTTTCTTT. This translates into CASSGQGADSTEAFF.